The TCR beta chain described here comes from a study of blood T cell repertoires in COVID-19. Study information: From T cells, B-cell-depleted T cells, or PBMCs came the material, which was cDNA or gDNA.

As processed by the authors: Nucleated cell counts were estimated from reference gene primer amplification. Libraries were prepared by immunoSEQ multiplex PCR; TCRdb keeps only in-frame clonotypes and omits some of them. V, J and clone size reflect that table, while D and trimming were determined from the DNA. This sample has under 150,000 clones, with about 88% found just once. This CDR3 has 22 residues. CDR1 and CDR2 from the germline V gene are LNHDA and SQIVND (reference sequence). V lost 4 bases, J lost 1 base, and 22 bases stayed unmatched. The sequence came from a man aged 50 to 59 with active or convalescent COVID-19. The material sequenced was peripheral blood. V and J are TRBV19 and TRBJ2-2; the match to TRBD2 covers 9 bases. The CDR3 DNA is TGTGCCAGTAGTAAGGCCCCGCGTGTAGCGGGAGTCTCGAACAGGAACACCGGGGAGCTGTTTTTT. Protein sequence: CASSKAPRVAGVSNRNTGELFF.